Listed here are 4 T cell receptor beta chains from one sample, sequenced in a study of T cells of healthy individuals listed by TCRdb under 2018. Library preparation was by 5' RACE. The data were produced on an Illumina MiSeq. TCRdb applied fastp at Q25 and MiXCR to the public reads, then kept only in-frame beta chains. Rows merge per CDR3 protein into single entries with the most common DNA and genes. The sample profile shows 63,000 or so distinct CDR3 sequences; around 15% of them were found once. The ten largest make up around 4.7% of the sample. Receptors were obtained from a human donor in good health.

V usage is TRBV6-2 or TRBV6-3 and J usage is TRBJ2-3, with no clear D. The CDR3 sequence is 11 residues long. Trimming took 8 bases from V and 3 from J, leaving 6 bases between them. Germline lookup yields CDR1 MNHEY and CDR2 SVGEGT. This chain's CDR3 is CASAETDTQYF. The CDR3 DNA is TGTGCCAGCGCTGAAACAGATACGCAGTATTTT.

This clonotype was recorded a few times. V is TRBV28 and J is TRBJ2-5, with D hard to call. The V gene lost 3 bases and the J gene lost 0 bases, with 8 bases spanning the gap. CDR1 and CDR2 from the germline V gene are MDHEN and SYDVKM. The CDR3 is made up of 14 amino acids. In DNA, the CDR3 is TGTGCCAGCAGTTTGCAAGAGTACCAAGAGACCCAGTACTTC. Protein sequence: CASSLQEYQETQYF.

The V and J genes are TRBV2 and TRBJ2-6; the match to TRBD2 covers 11 bases. This CDR3 comprises 19 residues. Germline loops: CDR1 SNHLY, CDR2 FYNNEI. V lost 10 bases and J lost 2; bases outside the gene matches: 16. The CDR3 region has the DNA TGTGCCAACCTCCACACCTGGACTAGCGGGCTCCCTGGGGCCAACGTCCTGACTTTC. Protein product: CANLHTWTSGLPGANVLTF.

This clonotype was counted at least ten times. The rearrangement uses TRBV11-2 and TRBJ2-1, with a tentative D call TRBD2 (6 bases). The CDR3 extends over 13 amino acids. Germline CDR1 SGHAT, CDR2 FQNNGV. V gave up 5 bases and J gave up 9 bases, with 14 bases separating them. The CDR3 region has the DNA TGTGCCAGCAGCGTCGGGACTGCCGGTGAGCAGTTCTTC. It specifies CASSVGTAGEQFF. The full variable domain, rest sourced from reference TRBV11-2 and TRBJ2-1, is EAGVAQSPRYKIIEKRQSVAFWCNPISGHATLYWYQQILGQGPKLLIQFQNNGVVDDSQLPKDRFSAERLKGVDSTLKIQPAKLEDSAVYLCASSVGTAGEQFFGPGTRLTVL.